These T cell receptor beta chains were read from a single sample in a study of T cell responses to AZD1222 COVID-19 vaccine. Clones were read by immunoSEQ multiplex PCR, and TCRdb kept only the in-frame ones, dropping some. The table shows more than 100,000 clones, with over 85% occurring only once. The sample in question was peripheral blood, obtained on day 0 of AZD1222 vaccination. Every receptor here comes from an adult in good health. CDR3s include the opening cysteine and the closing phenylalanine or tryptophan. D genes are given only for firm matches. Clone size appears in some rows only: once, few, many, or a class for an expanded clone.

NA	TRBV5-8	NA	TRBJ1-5	TGTGCCAGCAGTCGAAGGGGGGGCTATCAGCCCCAGCATTTT	CASSRRGGYQPQHF
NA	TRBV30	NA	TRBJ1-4	TGTGCCTGGAGTGGTGGGACATCTGGTGAAAAACTGTTTTTT	CAWSGGTSGEKLFF
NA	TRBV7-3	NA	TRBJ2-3	TGTGCCAGCAGCACCGGCAACGAAAAGCAGTATTTT	CASSTGNEKQYF
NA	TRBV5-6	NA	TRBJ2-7	TGTGCCAGCAGCTCGAGCCATTACGAGCAGTACTTC	CASSSSHYEQYF
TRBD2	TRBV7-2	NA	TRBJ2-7	TGTGCCAGCAGCGCGACTAGCGGGGGGGGTTACGAGCAGTACTTC	CASSATSGGGYEQYF
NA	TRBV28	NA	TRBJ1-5	TGTGCCAGCAAATTAGGGGGGGGGTCTGGTCAGCCCCAGCATTTT	CASKLGGGSGQPQHF
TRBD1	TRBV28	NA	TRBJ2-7	TGTGCCAGCAGTCCCACGGGACAGGCGTCCTACGAGCAGTACTTC	CASSPTGQASYEQYF
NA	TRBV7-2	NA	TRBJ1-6	TGTGCCAGCGCTGGGTCCTATAATTCACCCCTCCACTTT	CASAGSYNSPLHF
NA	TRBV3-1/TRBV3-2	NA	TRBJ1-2	TGTGCCAGCAGCCAAGGGCAGAGGGCTTCTGGCTACACCTTC	CASSQGQRASGYTF
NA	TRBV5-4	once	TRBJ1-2	TGTGCCAGCAGCCCCCGGCAGGGTAGGAACTATGGCTACACCTTC	CASSPRQGRNYGYTF
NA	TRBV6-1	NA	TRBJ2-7	TGTGCCAGCAGTGAAGACCGGGGGTTCGGCTACGAGCAGTACTTC	CASSEDRGFGYEQYF
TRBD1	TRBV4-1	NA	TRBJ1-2	TGCGCCAGCCTCCCGGCGGGACAGGACTCGCGGGACTATGGCTACACCTTC	CASLPAGQDSRDYGYTF
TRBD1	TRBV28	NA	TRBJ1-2	TGTGCCAGCAGTCAGGGACAGGGCTATGGCTACACCTTC	CASSQGQGYGYTF
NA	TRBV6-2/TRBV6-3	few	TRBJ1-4	TGTGCCAGCAGCCTCAGGAGGGGGAATGAAAAACTGTTTTTT	CASSLRRGNEKLFF
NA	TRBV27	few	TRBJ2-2	TGTGCCAGCAGTTCCCCCCTCGGACGGTACACCGGGGAGCTGTTTTTT	CASSSPLGRYTGELFF
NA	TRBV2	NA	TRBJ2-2	TGTGCCAGCAGTGCGAGGGGGAACACCGGGGAGCTGTTTTTT	CASSARGNTGELFF
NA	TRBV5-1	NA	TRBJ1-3	TGCGCCAGCAGCTTGGGGTCAGGGACTGGAAACACCATATATTTT	CASSLGSGTGNTIYF
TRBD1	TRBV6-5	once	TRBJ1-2	TGTGCCAGCTCGCTAGTAGGACAGGGGAATGGCTACACCTTC	CASSLVGQGNGYTF
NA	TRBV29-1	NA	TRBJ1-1	TGCATGGGGAGGGGTACTGAAGCTTTCTTT	CMGRGTEAFF
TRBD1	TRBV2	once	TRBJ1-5	TGTGCCAGCAGTGATAGGGACAGGGGTTTTCAGCCCCAGCATTTT	CASSDRDRGFQPQHF
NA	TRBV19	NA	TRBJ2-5	TGTGCCAGTAGCATGGTGATGGGAGGGACCCAGTACTTC	CASSMVMGGTQYF
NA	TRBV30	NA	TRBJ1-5	TGTGCCTGGAGTGTCGGCATCCTTAGCAATCAGCCCCAGCATTTT	CAWSVGILSNQPQHF
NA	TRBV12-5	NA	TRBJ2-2	TGTGCTAGTGGTTTGCAGGTGGCCAGGGTCTCGGACGGGGAGCTGTTTTTT	CASGLQVARVSDGELFF
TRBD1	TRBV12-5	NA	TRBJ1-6	TGTGCTAGTGACCCGCCGGCAGGGGGTCATTCACCCCTCCACTTT	CASDPPAGGHSPLHF
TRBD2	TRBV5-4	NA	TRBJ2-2	TGTGCCAGCAGCTTGGCCTCGGGACTAGCGACGAACACCGGGGAGCTGTTTTTT	CASSLASGLATNTGELFF
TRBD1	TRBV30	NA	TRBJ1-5	TGTGCCTGTAGGGACAGGGTCCCAAGGCCCATGCATTTT	CACRDRVPRPMHF
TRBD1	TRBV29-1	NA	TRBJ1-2	TGCAGCGGGTACGGGGTGGCGGGACAGGTCTATGGCTACACCTTC	CSGYGVAGQVYGYTF
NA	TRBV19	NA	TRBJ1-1	TGTGCCAGTAGTATAGGCCTAGTTGAAGCTTTCTTT	CASSIGLVEAFF
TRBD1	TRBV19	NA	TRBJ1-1	TGTGCCAGTAGTCCCACAGGGGCGTATACTGAAGCTTTCTTT	CASSPTGAYTEAFF
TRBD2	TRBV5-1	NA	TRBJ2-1	TGCGCCAGCAGCTTGAGCGGGGGGGCAAACAATGAGCAGTTCTTC	CASSLSGGANNEQFF
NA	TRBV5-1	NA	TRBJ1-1	TGCGCCAGCAGCTTGGGGGAGGGGCTGAACACTGAAGCTTTCTTT	CASSLGEGLNTEAFF
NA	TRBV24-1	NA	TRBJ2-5	TGTGCCACCGGGGGGGAGACAGGGGCGCCGGTGACCCAGTACTTC	CATGGETGAPVTQYF
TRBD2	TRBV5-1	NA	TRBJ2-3	TGCGCCAGCAGCTTGGGAGCGGGGAGGACGAGGACGCAGTATTTT	CASSLGAGRTRTQYF
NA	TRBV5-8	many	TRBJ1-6	TGTGCCAGCAGCTTGATGACAGGACCCTATAATTCACCCCTCCACTTT	CASSLMTGPYNSPLHF
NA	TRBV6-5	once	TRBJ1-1	TGTGCCAGCAGCGTCGGTCCGAACACTGAAGCTTTCTTT	CASSVGPNTEAFF
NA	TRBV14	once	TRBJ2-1	TGTGCCAGCAGCCAAGTTATGGGGCCTCTGGACAATGAGCAGTTCTTC	CASSQVMGPLDNEQFF
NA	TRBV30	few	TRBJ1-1	TGTGCCTGCCGAAAAGACGGGTTGGGGAGCACTGAAGCTTTCTTT	CACRKDGLGSTEAFF